Presented here are 9 T cell receptor beta chains from one specimen sequenced in a study of beta chain features in type 1 diabetes. Their antigens are not known. As every portion of the isolated RNA was reverse transcribed, the sequencing read expressed TCRB transcripts. Generated by immunoSEQ multiplex PCR, the TCRdb table keeps only in-frame clones and is missing some. The sample lists 20,000 to 25,000 clones, 50% to 70% occurring once. Study-level findings and limits: Type 1 diabetes patients had TCRB CDR3s that were shorter (moderately but significantly so) in all four CD4+ subsets.

Material: stem cell memory CD4+ T cells from blood. These receptors all stem from a man younger than 35 with type 1 diabetes.

This clone was observed a handful of times. This chain uses TRBV29-1 with TRBJ2-1; 8 bases map to TRBD1. Germline lookup yields CDR1 SQVTM and CDR2 ANQGSEA. The trim removed 7 bases at V and 5 bases at J, leaving 10 bases unmatched. The CDR3 is 14 residues long. The CDR3 nucleotides read TGCAGCGCCCGAGGGGCAGGGGGCCACAATGAGCAGTTCTTC. The encoded protein is CSARGAGGHNEQFF.

The gene calls are TRBV30 and TRBJ1-2; D gene ambiguous. Germline-derived CDR1 and CDR2 are GTSNPN and SVGIG (reference sequence). V was clipped by 0 bases and J by 7 bases, with 6 bases between them. This CDR3 has 11 amino acids. CDR3 nucleotides: TGTGCCTGGAGTGTTGGCCTTGGCTACACCTTC. This codes for CAWSVGLGYTF. Full variable domain (missing parts from reference TRBV30 and TRBJ1-2): SQTIHQWPATLVQPVGSPLSLECTVEGTSNPNLYWYRQAAGRGLQLLFYSVGIGQISSEVPQNLSASRPQDRQFILSSKKLLLSDSGFYLCAWSVGLGYTFGSGTRLTVV.

This sequence joins TRBV5-1 and TRBJ2-1, with a tentative D call TRBD1 (6 bases). The CDR3 length is 16 residues. V was cut by 4 bases and J by 0 bases, with 14 bases left in between. In germline, CDR1 is SGHRS, CDR2 YFSETQ. This CDR3 is CASSNQGLGSYNEQFF. The CDR3 DNA reads TGCGCCAGCAGCAATCAGGGGTTGGGCTCCTACAATGAGCAGTTCTTC.

The V and J genes are TRBV28 and TRBJ2-2; TRBD2 agrees at 7 bases. CDR3 size: 15 residues. Unmatched junction bases numbered 4, after V lost 2 bases and J lost 4 bases. Looked up from germline, CDR1 is MDHEN and CDR2 is SYDVKM. In DNA, the CDR3 is TGTGCCAGCAGTTTAGCGGGAGAGGGCACCGGGGAGCTGTTTTTT. This encodes CASSLAGEGTGELFF.

The rearrangement joins TRBV9 to TRBJ1-2; D is ambiguous. The CDR3 runs 12 residues. Germline loops: CDR1 SGDLS, CDR2 YYNGEE. V lost 2 bases and J 4 bases, leaving 6 bases between the germline ends. The CDR3: CASSVVSYGYTF. CDR3 nucleotide sequence: TGTGCCAGCAGCGTTGTCAGCTATGGCTACACCTTC. Using reference TRBV9 and TRBJ1-2 for the parts outside the CDR3, the full variable domain is DSGVTQTPKHLITATGQRVTLRCSPRSGDLSVYWYQQSLDQGLQFLIQYYNGEERAKGNILERFSAQQFPDLHSELNLSSLELGDSALYFCASSVVSYGYTFGSGTRLTVV.

This clone has more than one count but fewer than ten. V is TRBV6-1 and J is TRBJ1-2; possible D gene TRBD1, 6 bases. This CDR3 has 13 amino acids. Looked up from germline, CDR1 is MNHNS and CDR2 is SASEGT. V was trimmed by 11 bases and J by 3 bases, leaving 16 bases between them. The CDR3 nucleotides are TGTGCCGGTTCTCTGGACAGATACTATGGCTACACCTTC. This codes for CAGSLDRYYGYTF.

The rearrangement uses TRBV7-2 and TRBJ1-1, with unresolved D. This CDR3 contains 11 residues. The V end lost 2 bases, the J end lost 6 bases, and 4 bases lay between the germline ends. Germline CDR1 reads SGHTA; CDR2 reads FQGNSA. The CDR3 loop reads CASSLHPEAFF. The CDR3 nucleotides read TGTGCCAGCAGCTTACATCCTGAAGCTTTCTTT.

This chain links TRBV10-3 with TRBJ2-7; D may be TRBD2 (6 bases). Trimming left V 6 bases short and J 5 bases short, with 17 bases between. This CDR3 has 14 amino acids. Germline V gene sequence: CDR1 ENHRY, CDR2 SYGVKD. CDR3 residues: CAIRVRTEGHEQYF. Here the CDR3 DNA reads TGTGCCATCAGAGTTCGGACGGAGGGGCACGAGCAGTACTTC.

The rearrangement links TRBV5-4 to TRBJ2-2; 8 bases are a match to TRBD1. CDR3 length equals 16 residues. Trimming cost V 4 bases and J 5 bases; bases outside gene matches: 10. Germline V gene sequence: CDR1 SGHNT, CDR2 YYREEE (reference sequence). CDR3 sequence: CASSRPGGEGTGELFF. The CDR3, as DNA: TGTGCCAGCAGCCGGCCAGGGGGCGAGGGGACCGGGGAGCTGTTTTTT.